The 9 T cell receptor beta chains in this list originate from one sample, sequenced in a study of blood T cells in healthy people across ages. For the second PCR, which ran for roughly 6 to 12 cycles, a sample-barcoded 5' primer and a J-beta primer mix were used. In TCRdb, the 5' RACE reads were re-called with MiXCR into one record per CDR3 protein. The sample consists of roughly 800,000 distinct CDR3 sequences, around 25% of them appearing once. These same records also appear under a second study, on T cells of mothers and their children.

The material sequenced was blood. The receptors stem from a boy aged 5-17 years in good health.

The chain uses TRBV7-2 and TRBJ1-1; D remains ambiguous. The germline V and J ends were trimmed by 4 bases and 6 bases, with 15 bases remaining between them. This CDR3 region has 14 residues. In germline, CDR1 is SGHTA, CDR2 FQGNSA. CDR3 sequence (DNA): TGTGCCAGCAGCTCCCAAGTCTTAGACCCTGAAGCTTTCTTT. This encodes CASSSQVLDPEAFF.

The V gene is TRBV12-3 or TRBV12-4, the J gene TRBJ2-1; 7 bases match TRBD1. With V trimmed by 7 bases and J by 4 bases, 4 bases remained unmatched. The length of the CDR3 is 13 residues. For the CDR3, the DNA is TGTGCCAGCACCTTGGGACAGTACAATGAGCAGTTCTTC. It specifies CASTLGQYNEQFF.

The CDR3: CSARDDSLVQYF. The DNA of the CDR3 is TGCAGTGCTAGAGATGACAGCTTGGTGCAGTACTTC. This rearrangement joins TRBV20-1 to TRBJ2-7, with D possibly being TRBD1 (5 bases). Germline V gene data show CDR1 as DFQATT and CDR2 as SNEGSKA (reference sequence). The V end lost 0 bases, the J end lost 9 bases, and 12 bases lay between the germline ends. The CDR3 contains 12 residues.

This clonotype was seen more than once but under ten times. This sequence joins TRBV3-1 and TRBJ1-6, with a tentative D call TRBD1 (5 bases). Germline V gives CDR1 LGHDT, CDR2 YNNKEL (reference sequence). The CDR3 has 15 residues. Trimming cost V 0 bases and J 8 bases, with 11 bases left between them. CDR3 amino acids: CASSQDARADSPLHF. CDR3 DNA sequence: TGTGCCAGCAGCCAAGATGCCAGGGCCGATTCACCCCTCCACTTT.

The chain recombines TRBV12-3 or TRBV12-4 with TRBJ2-3; D unresolved. This CDR3 comprises 12 residues. The V end was cut by 8 bases, the J end by 4 bases, with 10 bases between. The CDR3 DNA follows: TGTGCCAGCGGATCTTTCCCAGATACGCAGTATTTT. This codes for CASGSFPDTQYF.

This clonotype was detected only once. V gene TRBV7-3 combines with J gene TRBJ2-3; no clear D gene. The CDR3 length is 16 residues. Trimming stripped 2 bases from V and 0 bases from J, with 12 bases between. Germline V lookup: CDR1 SGHTA, CDR2 FQGTGA. The CDR3 is CASSLGIGRSTDTQYF. Written as DNA, the CDR3 is TGTGCCAGCAGCTTAGGAATTGGACGGAGCACAGATACGCAGTATTTT.

The V call is TRBV14, the J call TRBJ2-5, with 7 bases matching TRBD2. J was trimmed by 0 bases and V by 0 bases; bases with no gene match: 4. The germline gives CDR1 SGHDN, CDR2 FVKESK. The CDR3 loop spans 16 amino acids. The CDR3 sequence is CASSQDPAGNQETQYF. In DNA, the CDR3 is TGTGCCAGCAGCCAAGATCCAGCGGGGAACCAAGAGACCCAGTACTTC.

This clonotype was counted between two and nine times. CDR3 bases: TGTGCCAGCAGCGTTAGCGGAGAGAGCACAGATACGCAGTATTTT. Its translation: CASSVSGESTDTQYF. The chain combines TRBV7-3 with TRBJ2-3, with D perhaps matching TRBD2 (6 bases). The CDR3 runs to 15 residues. The V end lost 5 bases, the J end lost 0 bases, and 12 bases lay between the germline ends. The germline V gene encodes CDR1 SGHTA and CDR2 FQGTGA.

The V and J genes are TRBV20-1 and TRBJ2-5; D remains ambiguous. The germline V and J ends were trimmed by 3 bases and 2 bases, with 19 bases remaining between them. CDR3 length: 16 residues. Germline values: CDR1 DFQATT, CDR2 SNEGSKA (reference sequence). The CDR3 DNA sequence: TGCAGTGCTAGGCCCTTCACGGGTCGTCCACAAGAGACCCAGTACTTC. It specifies CSARPFTGRPQETQYF.